This section outlines one T cell receptor beta chain sequence together with its context. Germline V CDR1 and CDR2: DFQATT, SNEGSKA (reference sequence). V was clipped by 6 bases and J by 4 bases, with 6 bases between them. CDR3 length equals 10 residues. The record originates from a study of long-term antiretroviral therapy in people with HIV. Samples were assayed with immunoSEQ v3.0 at survey level. Sequencing used immunoSEQ multiplex PCR; TCRdb keeps in-frame clones, though not all of them. The sample carries 35,000 or so clones, more than 75% recorded once. The gene calls are TRBV20-1 and TRBJ2-5; no clear D. The TCR comes from a woman under 40 with HIV. The material was unsorted PBMCs, obtained roughly 2.9 years before starting antiretroviral therapy. DNA of the CDR3: TGCAGTGCCGAGGCAGAGACCCAGTACTTC. This gives the protein CSAEAETQYF.